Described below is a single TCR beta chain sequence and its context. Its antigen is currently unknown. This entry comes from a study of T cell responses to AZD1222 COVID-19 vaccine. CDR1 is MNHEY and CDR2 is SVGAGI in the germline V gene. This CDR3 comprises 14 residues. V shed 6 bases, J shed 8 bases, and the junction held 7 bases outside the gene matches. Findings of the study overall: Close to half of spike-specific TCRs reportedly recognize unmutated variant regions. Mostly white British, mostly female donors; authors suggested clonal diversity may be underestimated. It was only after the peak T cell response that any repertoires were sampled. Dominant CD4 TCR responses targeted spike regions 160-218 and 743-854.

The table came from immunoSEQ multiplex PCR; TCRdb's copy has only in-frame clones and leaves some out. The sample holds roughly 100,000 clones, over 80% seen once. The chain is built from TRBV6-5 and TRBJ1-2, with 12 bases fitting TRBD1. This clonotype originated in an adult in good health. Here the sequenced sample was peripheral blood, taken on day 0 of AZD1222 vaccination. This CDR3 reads CASSPGTGGAGYTF. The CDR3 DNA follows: TGTGCCAGCAGCCCCGGGACAGGGGGCGCCGGCTACACCTTC.